One sample yielded the 17 T cell receptor beta chains listed below, sequenced in a study of T cells in localized non-small cell lung cancer. TCRdb's copy holds only in-frame clones and misses some; the assay was immunoSEQ multiplex PCR. The table shows 65,000 to 80,000 clones, with roughly 80% occurring only once. The material was peripheral blood, obtained before any cancer treatment. The receptors here all came from a female donor at least 60 years old with stage I lung adenocarcinoma.

The rearrangement joins TRBV4-2 to TRBJ2-3; tentatively, D is TRBD1 or TRBD2 (6 bases each). The V end was cut by 1 base, the J end by 0 bases, with 11 bases between. The CDR3 extends over 16 amino acids. Germline loops: CDR1 LGHNA, CDR2 YNFKEQ. The CDR3 sequence: CASSQGLGGSTDTQYF. The CDR3 DNA reads as TGTGCCAGCAGCCAAGGACTAGGGGGGAGCACAGATACGCAGTATTTT.

V is TRBV19 and J is TRBJ1-5, with 7 bases identical to TRBD1. Germline V gene lookup returns CDR1 LNHDA and CDR2 SQIVND (reference sequence). The CDR3 spans 15 residues. With 0 bases clipped from V and 6 bases from J, the junction kept 5 bases outside the gene matches. The CDR3 DNA follows: TGTGCCAGTAGTATAGACAGGGGGGTTGTTCAGCCCCAGCATTTT. It specifies CASSIDRGVVQPQHF.

This chain joins TRBV9 and TRBJ2-5, with TRBD2 matching 14 bases. J gave up 5 bases and V 4 bases, and 7 bases lay outside the gene matches. Looked up from germline, CDR1 is SGDLS and CDR2 is YYNGEE. The CDR3 length is 16 residues. The CDR3 spells CASSPGTSGRIETQYF. The CDR3 nucleotides are TGTGCCAGCAGCCCAGGGACTAGCGGGAGAATTGAGACCCAGTACTTC.

The J gene is TRBJ2-1, the V gene TRBV11-3, with TRBD2 matching 11 bases. This CDR3 comprises 16 residues. The ends lost 5 bases at V and 4 bases at J; junction bases unmatched: 7. Germline lookup yields CDR1 SGHNT and CDR2 YENEEA. This chain's CDR3 is CASSGELAGEYNEQFF. Written as DNA, the CDR3 is TGTGCCAGCAGCGGGGAACTAGCGGGGGAGTACAATGAGCAGTTCTTC.

This clone was observed a single time. The chain combines TRBV9 with TRBJ1-5, with TRBD1 identical over 7 bases. Germline V CDR1 and CDR2: SGDLS, YYNGEE. The V gene end was trimmed by 3 bases and the J gene end by 0 bases; junction bases not matched to a gene: 3. The CDR3 extends over 15 amino acids. The DNA for the CDR3 is TGTGCCAGCAGCGAAGGGACAGTTAGCAATCAGCCCCAGCATTTT. It is translated as CASSEGTVSNQPQHF.

The genes are TRBV29-1 and TRBJ2-7, with a tentative D call TRBD1 (5 bases). The CDR3 spans 13 residues. V lost 6 bases and J lost 3, with 15 bases in between. The germline V gene has CDR1 SQVTM and CDR2 ANQGSEA. Here the CDR3 DNA reads TGCAGCGTGGCCGGTCAGGGTCGCTACGAGCAGTACTTC. This encodes CSVAGQGRYEQYF.

The chain combines TRBV5-6 with TRBJ2-5; 9 positions agree with TRBD2. Trimming at V came to 4 bases and at J to 2 bases, leaving 3 bases not matched to a gene. The CDR3 sequence is 14 residues long. Germline V gives CDR1 SGHDT, CDR2 YYEEEE. CDR3 protein: CASSATSGQETQYF. The CDR3 DNA sequence: TGTGCCAGCAGCGCGACTAGCGGACAAGAGACCCAGTACTTC.

The chain joins TRBV6-5 to TRBJ1-2; no definite D call. The V end lost 2 bases, the J end lost 5 bases, and 18 bases lay between the germline ends. The CDR3 contains 16 residues. CDR1 is MNHEY and CDR2 is SVGAGI in the germline V gene. The CDR3 here is CASSYRREPINYGYTF. The CDR3, as DNA: TGTGCCAGCAGTTACAGGAGGGAGCCCATCAATTATGGCTACACCTTC.

The chain couples TRBV6-1 to TRBJ2-1, with 9 bases aligning to TRBD2. The CDR3 has 14 amino acids. CDR1 is MNHNS, CDR2 SASEGT, per germline. V lost 5 bases to trimming and J lost 7 bases; unmatched junction nucleotides: 6. The CDR3: CASSIIAGENEQFF. The DNA for the CDR3 is TGTGCCAGCAGTATAATAGCGGGAGAGAATGAGCAGTTCTTC.

This clone was seen just once. The genes are TRBV19 and TRBJ1-3, with 8 bases matching TRBD1. Trimming removed 9 bases from V and 0 bases from J; junction bases left unmatched: 10. In germline, CDR1 is LNHDA, CDR2 SQIVND (reference sequence). The CDR3 contains 16 residues. The CDR3 spells CASGTRTGNSGNTIYF. As DNA, the CDR3 is TGTGCCAGCGGTACCCGGACAGGGAACTCTGGAAACACCATATATTTT.

This rearrangement joins TRBV9 to TRBJ2-7, with D possibly being TRBD1 (7 bases). This CDR3 has 16 amino acids. CDR1 and CDR2 (germline): SGDLS, YYNGEE. Trimming took off 4 bases at V and 5 bases at J, with 22 bases between the two ends. The CDR3 reads CASSRETTGARHEQYF. CDR3 bases: TGTGCCAGCAGCCGGGAGACTACAGGGGCTCGACACGAGCAGTACTTC.

The chain joins TRBV5-6 to TRBJ1-5, with unresolved D. CDR1 SGHDT and CDR2 YYEEEE come from the germline V gene. With 4 bases removed from V and 7 bases from J, the gap between germline ends came to 9 bases. The CDR3 totals 12 residues. CDR3 sequence: CASSPTGQPQHF. The CDR3 nucleotides are TGTGCCAGCAGCCCCACGGGCCAGCCCCAGCATTTT.

The CDR3 DNA reads as TGTGCCAGCAGTCCCCCCAGGGGAATCACAGATACGCAGTATTTT. It is translated as CASSPPRGITDTQYF. The genes are TRBV27 and TRBJ2-3; weak D call: TRBD1 (6 bases). Trimming pared 5 bases from V and 2 bases from J, leaving 14 bases between. CDR3 size: 15 residues. The V gene's germline CDR1 is MNHEY and CDR2 SMNVEV (reference sequence).

CDR3: CASSSPGLASYEQYF. Written as DNA, the CDR3 is TGTGCCAGCAGCTCACCGGGACTAGCGAGCTACGAGCAGTACTTC. The chain uses TRBV5-4 and TRBJ2-7; TRBD2 agrees at 10 bases. V gave up 3 bases and J gave up 3 bases; unmatched junction bases: 6. The CDR3 consists of 15 residues. Germline CDR1 and CDR2: SGHNT and YYREEE (reference sequence).

The CDR3 DNA follows: TGTGCCAGCAGCCCGACTAGCGGGGGACGCAATGAGCAGTTCTTC. Its protein is CASSPTSGGRNEQFF. The rearrangement joins TRBV7-3 to TRBJ2-1, with 12 bases fitting TRBD2. The germline gives CDR1 SGHTA, CDR2 FQGTGA. V shed 5 bases and J 6 bases; nucleotides not matched to a gene: 5. The CDR3 runs to 15 residues.

This clone was observed a handful of times. The chain uses TRBV19 and TRBJ1-1; D call uncertain. This CDR3 is 11 amino acids long. Germline V lookup: CDR1 LNHDA, CDR2 SQIVND (reference sequence). V was clipped by 7 bases and J by 14 bases, with 17 bases between them. Written as DNA, the CDR3 is TGTGCCAGTACCATATCCCGGGTTTTGTTCTTT. This gives the protein CASTISRVLFF. Variable domain in full (rest from reference TRBV19 and TRBJ1-1): DGGITQSPKYLFRKEGQNVTLSCEQNLNHDAMYWYRQDPGQGLRLIYYSQIVNDFQKGDIAEGYSVSREKKESFPLTVTSAQKNPTAFYLCASTISRVLFFGQGTRLTVV.

The J gene is TRBJ2-2, the V gene TRBV19, with 8 bases that match TRBD1. V shed 8 bases and J 1 base; nucleotides not matched to a gene: 0. The CDR3 contains 13 residues. Germline CDR1 reads LNHDA; CDR2 reads SQIVND (reference sequence). CDR3 bases: TGTGCCAGTGGACAGGGGAACACCGGGGAGCTGTTTTTT. It specifies CASGQGNTGELFF.